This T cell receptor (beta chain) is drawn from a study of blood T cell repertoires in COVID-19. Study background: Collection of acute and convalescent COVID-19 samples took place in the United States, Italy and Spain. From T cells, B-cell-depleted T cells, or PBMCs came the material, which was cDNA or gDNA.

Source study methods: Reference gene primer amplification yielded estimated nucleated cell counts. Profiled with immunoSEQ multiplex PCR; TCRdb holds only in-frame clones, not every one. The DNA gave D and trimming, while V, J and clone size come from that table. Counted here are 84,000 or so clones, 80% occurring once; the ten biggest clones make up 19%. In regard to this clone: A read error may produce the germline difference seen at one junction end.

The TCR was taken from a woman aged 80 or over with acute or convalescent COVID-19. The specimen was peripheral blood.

Here the CDR3 reads CASREAGGRQETQYF. The CDR3 DNA reads as TGTGCCAGCAGGGAAGCGGGGGGGCGGCAAGAGACCCAGTACTTC. The chain joins TRBV6-1 to TRBJ2-5; TRBD2 aligns across 10 bases. Germline CDR1 and CDR2: MNHNS and SASEGT. This CDR3 has 15 residues.